The sequence of this TCR beta chain was determined in a study of blood T cell repertoires in COVID-19. On the study more broadly: The United States, Italy and Spain were the sources of the acute and convalescent COVID-19 samples. PBMCs, B-cell-depleted T cells, or T cells were the source of the cDNA or gDNA that made up the material.

As originally analysed: Amplification of reference gene primers provided the estimated nucleated cell counts. The protocol was immunoSEQ multiplex PCR, while the TCRdb copy is restricted to in-frame clones and leaves out a portion. The V and J calls and clone size are taken from that table; D and trimming were inferred from the DNA. Of about 250,000 clones in the sample, about 86% are singletons; the top ten hold over 1.3%. The CDR3 is 14 residues long. Trimming removed 4 bases from V and 0 bases from J, with 8 bases in between. Germline assignment: CDR1 SGHRS and CDR2 YFSETQ. The gene calls are TRBV5-1 and TRBJ2-1; D gene ambiguous. The clonotype comes from a man aged 80 or over with acute or convalescent COVID-19. The specimen sequenced was peripheral blood. This CDR3 is CASSERLSYNEQFF. CDR3 nucleotide sequence: TGCGCCAGCAGCGAACGACTCTCCTACAATGAGCAGTTCTTC.